Only one count was recorded for the clone carrying this T cell receptor beta chain. The antigen is not known. This could be a read error, since a much larger clone is one nucleotide away. The data are from a study of T cell repertoires in cytomegalovirus infection. CDR3 size: 14 residues. V lost 7 bases and J 4 bases, leaving 14 bases between the germline ends. TCRdb reprocessed the reads with MiXCR, giving one entry per CDR3 protein. The sample lists approximately 89,000 distinct CDR3 sequences; roughly 25% were seen once. The receptor was derived from a human donor in good health (CMV status not recorded). Some clones in this sample may be carry-over from other donors' samples. The chain links TRBV12-3 or TRBV12-4 to TRBJ2-1, with D possibly matching TRBD1 (6 bases). The starting material was CD8+ T cells from cultured PBMCs, obtained from culture after CMV antigen stimulation. Written as DNA, the CDR3 is TGTGCCAGCACCCTCGGGACACATTACAATGAGCAGTTCTTC. This translates into CASTLGTHYNEQFF.